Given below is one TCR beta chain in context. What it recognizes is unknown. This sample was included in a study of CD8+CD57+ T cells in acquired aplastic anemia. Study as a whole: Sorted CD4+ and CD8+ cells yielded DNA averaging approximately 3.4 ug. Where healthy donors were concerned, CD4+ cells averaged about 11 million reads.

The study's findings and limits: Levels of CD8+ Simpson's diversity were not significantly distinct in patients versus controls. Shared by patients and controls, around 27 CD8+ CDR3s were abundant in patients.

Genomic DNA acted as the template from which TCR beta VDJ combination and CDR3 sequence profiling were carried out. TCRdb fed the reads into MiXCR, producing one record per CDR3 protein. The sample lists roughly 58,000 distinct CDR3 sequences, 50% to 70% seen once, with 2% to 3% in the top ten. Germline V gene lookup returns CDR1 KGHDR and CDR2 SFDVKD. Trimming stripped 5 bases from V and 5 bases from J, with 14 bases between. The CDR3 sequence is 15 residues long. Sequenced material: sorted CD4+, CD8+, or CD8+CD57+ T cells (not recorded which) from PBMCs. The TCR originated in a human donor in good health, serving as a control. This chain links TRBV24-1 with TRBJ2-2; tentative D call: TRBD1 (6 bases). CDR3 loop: CATSARQDRTGELFF. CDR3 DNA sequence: TGTGCCACCAGTGCCCGACAGGACAGAACCGGGGAGCTGTTTTTT.